Each of the 8 T cell receptor beta chains below was sequenced from the same sample in a study of blood T cell repertoires in COVID-19 (dated by TCRdb to 2020 to 2021). Libraries were constructed by the immunoSEQ multiplex PCR assay. The immuneACCESS repertoire file appears here via TCRdb, limited to in-frame rearrangements. These files lack a portion of the clones; in checked studies, under half of the deficit traces to unresolved V genes, and the cause of the others is not known. The table for this sample lists 150,000 to 200,000 clones; approximately 90% of them were counted only once. The biggest ten clones account for less than 0.85% of the sample. The specimen sequenced was PBMCs or T cells enriched from blood (not recorded which). These receptors were collected from a woman under 30 who had recovered from COVID-19.

This chain joins TRBV7-8 and TRBJ2-1, with 13 bases aligning to TRBD2. This CDR3 has 18 amino acids. Germline CDR1 SGHVS, CDR2 FQNEAQ. The V and J ends lost 4 bases and 6 bases, in that order; junction bases with no gene match: 12. The DNA of the CDR3 is TGTGCCAGCAGCTCCCTGGGACTAGCGGGATGGGTGCGCAATGAGCAGTTCTTC. As protein: CASSSLGLAGWVRNEQFF. The full variable domain, in which reference TRBV7-8 and TRBJ2-1 provide the parts outside the CDR3, is GAGVSQSPRYKVAKRGQDVALRCDPISGHVSLFWYQQALGQGPEFLTYFQNEAQLDKSGLPSDRFFAERPEGSVSTLKIQRTQQEDSAVYLCASSSLGLAGWVRNEQFFGPGTRLTVL.

The V gene is TRBV27, the J gene TRBJ2-1, with 7 positions matching TRBD2. V dropped 8 bases and J dropped 6; count of bases not matched to a gene: 13. Germline V CDR1 and CDR2: MNHEY, SMNVEV (reference sequence). The CDR3 spans 15 residues. CDR3 sequence (DNA): TGTGCCAGCCGCCGGGACTATAATGGGTTCAATGAGCAGTTCTTC. Translated, it gives CASRRDYNGFNEQFF.

The rearrangement links TRBV7-2 to TRBJ2-1, with D perhaps matching TRBD2 (5 bases). The CDR3 spans 15 residues. V lost 11 bases and J lost 0, with 17 bases in between. Per the germline V gene, CDR1 is SGHTA and CDR2 is FQGNSA. The DNA of the CDR3 is TGTGCCCTCCGCCTGGTGGGGAGCTCCTACAATGAGCAGTTCTTC. Translation gives CALRLVGSSYNEQFF. Filled out from reference TRBV7-2 and TRBJ2-1, the complete variable domain reads GAGVSQSPSNKVTEKGKDVELRCDPISGHTALYWYRQSLGQGLEFLIYFQGNSAPDKSGLPSDRFSAERTGGSVSTLTIQRTQQEDSAVYLCALRLVGSSYNEQFFGPGTRLTVL.

A note on this clone: Other DNA sequences in the same sample also yield this CDR3. The V and J genes are TRBV5-6 and TRBJ2-7; TRBD2 matches 15 bases. There are 15 residues in the CDR3. CDR1 SGHDT and CDR2 YYEEEE come from the germline V gene. V shed 4 bases and J 4 bases; nucleotides not matched to a gene: 3. The CDR3 nucleotides read TGTGCCAGCAGCCCGGGACTAGCGGGAGGTTACGAGCAGTACTTC. Its protein product is CASSPGLAGGYEQYF.

V and J are TRBV2 and TRBJ1-5, with TRBD1 identical over 7 bases. Germline assignment: CDR1 SNHLY and CDR2 FYNNEI. This CDR3 has 14 amino acids. With V trimmed by 5 bases and J by 1 base, 2 bases remained unmatched. DNA for the CDR3: TGTGCCAGCAGTAGACAGGGAAGCAATCAGCCCCAGCATTTT. The encoded protein is CASSRQGSNQPQHF. Based on the CDR3 plus reference TRBV2 and TRBJ1-5, the full variable domain is EPEVTQTPSHQVTQMGQEVILRCVPISNHLYFYWYRQILGQKVEFLVSFYNNEISEKSEIFDDQFSVERPDGSNFTLKIRSTKLEDSAMYFCASSRQGSNQPQHFGDGTRLSIL.

The chain has TRBV27 and TRBJ2-7; weak D call: TRBD1 (6 bases). V was clipped by 2 bases and J by 3 bases, with 14 bases between them. The length of the CDR3 is 15 residues. The germline CDR1 and CDR2 sequences are MNHEY and SMNVEV (reference sequence). The CDR3 nucleotides are TGTGCCAGCAGTTTACGCGGACAGATCCGCTACGAGCAGTACTTC. Translated, it gives CASSLRGQIRYEQYF.

V is TRBV13 and J is TRBJ2-7; D is undetermined. The CDR3 spans 13 residues. Per germline, CDR1 PRHDT and CDR2 FYEKMQ (reference sequence). Trimming shortened V by 3 bases and J by 0 bases, and 6 bases separated the two germline ends. CDR3 DNA sequence: TGTGCCAGCAGCTTCACAGACTCCTACGAGCAGTACTTC. It specifies CASSFTDSYEQYF.

The chain recombines TRBV6-2 or TRBV6-3 with TRBJ2-7; D not resolved. Looked up from germline, CDR1 is MNHEY and CDR2 is SVGEGT. CDR3 length: 11 residues. Trimming left V 2 bases short and J 3 bases short, with 2 bases between. The CDR3 DNA sequence: TGTGCCAGCAGTTACCTCTACGAGCAGTACTTC. Translating gives CASSYLYEQYF.